The 11 T cell receptor beta chains below all came from one sample that was sequenced in a study of T cell responses to AZD1222 COVID-19 vaccine. Assay: immunoSEQ multiplex PCR; the TCRdb copy retains only in-frame clones and omits some. The top ten hold approximately 7.2% of the sample, which has about 170,000 clones, more than 80% seen once. Specimen: peripheral blood, collected on day 0 of AZD1222 vaccination. Every receptor here comes from an adult in good health.

The chain carries TRBV18 and TRBJ1-6, with D possibly being TRBD1 (5 bases). V was pared by 6 bases and J by 7 bases, with 10 bases between. Per the germline V gene, CDR1 is KGHSH and CDR2 is LQKENI. The length of the CDR3 is 13 residues. The CDR3 nucleotides are TGTGCCAGCTCGCCTGGACAAAATTCACCCCTCCACTTT. It is translated as CASSPGQNSPLHF.

V gene TRBV3-1 (or the pseudogene TRBV3-2) combines with J gene TRBJ2-1; a weak D match, TRBD2 (6 bases). V lost 4 bases to trimming and J lost 0 bases, with 19 bases between them. The CDR3 sequence is 18 residues long. CDR1 is LGHDT, CDR2 YNNKEL, per germline (reference sequence). The DNA of the CDR3 is TGTGCCAGCAGCCCCCCCCCGGGGCGGGAAAGCTCCTACAATGAGCAGTTCTTC. Protein: CASSPPPGRESSYNEQFF.

The DNA of the CDR3 is TGTGCCAGCAGCCAAGATCTTGGGATTAACTATGGCTACACCTTC. This gives the protein CASSQDLGINYGYTF. V is TRBV4-2 and J is TRBJ1-2; no definite D call. The CDR3 is 15 residues long. The V gene's germline CDR1 is LGHNA and CDR2 YNFKEQ. Trimming left V 0 bases short and J 1 base short, with 9 bases between.

V gene TRBV5-4 combines with J gene TRBJ2-2, with 12 bases fitting TRBD1. The V gene end was trimmed by 1 base and the J gene end by 8 bases; junction bases not matched to a gene: 6. Per the germline V gene, CDR1 is SGHNT and CDR2 is YYREEE (reference sequence). The CDR3 length is 16 residues. CDR3 region: CASSLLGQGAVGELFF. In nucleotides, the CDR3 is TGTGCCAGCAGCTTGCTGGGACAGGGGGCGGTGGGGGAGCTGTTTTTT.

In DNA form, the CDR3 reads TGCGCCAGCAGCCTAAGGGGGACAAACAACAATGAGCAGTTCTTC. Protein sequence: CASSLRGTNNNEQFF. The rearrangement uses TRBV4-3 and TRBJ2-1; D may be TRBD1 (6 bases). Trimming left V 4 bases short and J 5 bases short, with 15 bases between. Germline values: CDR1 LGHNA, CDR2 YSLEER. The CDR3 is 15 amino acids.

This clone was detected once. The gene calls are TRBV27 and TRBJ2-5; D tentatively reads TRBD1 or TRBD2 (5 bases each). The germline gives CDR1 MNHEY, CDR2 SMNVEV (reference sequence). The CDR3 runs to 13 residues. Deletions cut 5 bases from V and 3 bases from J, with 10 bases between. In DNA form, the CDR3 reads TGTGCCAGCAGTCCTGGGACGGAAGAGACCCAGTACTTC. It encodes CASSPGTEETQYF.

The J gene is TRBJ2-1, the V gene TRBV5-1, with 10 bases identical to TRBD2. Germline assignment: CDR1 SGHRS and CDR2 YFSETQ. V shed 3 bases and J 4 bases; nucleotides not matched to a gene: 7. This CDR3 comprises 16 residues. The CDR3 is CASSSRVAGGYNEQFF. The CDR3, as DNA: TGCGCCAGCAGCTCCAGGGTAGCGGGGGGTTACAATGAGCAGTTCTTC.

This chain connects TRBV27 to TRBJ1-2, with TRBD1 identical over 8 bases. V was clipped by 6 bases and J by 7 bases; unmatched bases: 7. The germline gives CDR1 MNHEY, CDR2 SMNVEV (reference sequence). This CDR3 contains 13 residues. The CDR3 region has the DNA TGTGCCAGCAGAGGACAGGGTGTTAGTGGCTACACCTTC. This sequence encodes CASRGQGVSGYTF.

The genes are TRBV9 and TRBJ1-1; D call uncertain. Germline V lookup: CDR1 SGDLS, CDR2 YYNGEE. Trimming shortened V by 4 bases and J by 1 base, and 11 bases separated the two germline ends. The CDR3 is 14 residues long. For the CDR3, the DNA is TGTGCCAGCAGCCCTAGTGGGCAGAACACTGAAGCTTTCTTT. The encoded protein is CASSPSGQNTEAFF. Using reference TRBV9 and TRBJ1-1 for the parts outside the CDR3, the full variable domain is DSGVTQTPKHLITATGQRVTLRCSPRSGDLSVYWYQQSLDQGLQFLIQYYNGEERAKGNILERFSAQQFPDLHSELNLSSLELGDSALYFCASSPSGQNTEAFFGQGTRLTVV.

This sequence joins TRBV9 and TRBJ2-5; tentatively, D is TRBD1 (6 bases). CDR3 size: 16 residues. With 2 bases removed from V and 2 bases from J, the gap between germline ends came to 16 bases. Germline loops: CDR1 SGDLS, CDR2 YYNGEE. The CDR3 region has the DNA TGTGCCAGCAGCGTGGGACAAGGACTGGATCAAGAGACCCAGTACTTC. This translates into CASSVGQGLDQETQYF.

The chain joins TRBV7-8 to TRBJ2-3; 7 bases are shared with TRBD2. The trim removed 5 bases at V and 0 bases at J, leaving 5 bases unmatched. Germline assignment: CDR1 SGHVS and CDR2 FQNEAQ. The CDR3 extends over 15 amino acids. The CDR3 DNA is TGTGCCAGCAGCCTAAGGACTAGGAGCACAGATACGCAGTATTTT. The encoded protein is CASSLRTRSTDTQYF. The complete variable domain, with remaining parts taken from reference TRBV7-8 and TRBJ2-3, reads GAGVSQSPRYKVAKRGQDVALRCDPISGHVSLFWYQQALGQGPEFLTYFQNEAQLDKSGLPSDRFFAERPEGSVSTLKIQRTQQEDSAVYLCASSLRTRSTDTQYFGPGTRLTVL.